This is a list of T cell receptor beta chains from one sample in a study of blood T cells in healthy people across ages. TCRdb ran MiXCR on the 5' RACE reads and lists one entry per CDR3 protein. The table records hundreds of thousands of distinct CDR3 sequences, less than 45% of them present only once. What was sequenced was blood. The receptors shown here come from a man older than 75 in good health. Each CDR3 is given with its conserved first and last residue. D genes are given only for firm matches. A clone size is listed for some rows: how often the clone was seen (once, few, many), or a class if it is expanded.

>TRBJ2-7|few|TRBV20-1|TRBD2
TGCAGTGCTAGTTGGCGGGGGGGCCTCTACGAGCAGTACTTC
CSASWRGGLYEQYF
>TRBJ2-6|NA|TRBV2|TRBD1
TGTGCCAGCAGAACGGGACAGGTGTATGGGGCCAACGTCCTGACTTTC
CASRTGQVYGANVLTF
>TRBJ2-3|NA|TRBV20-1|TRBD2
TGCAGTGCCCCGGACAGCGGGGGGGCCCCAGATACGCAGTATTTT
CSAPDSGGAPDTQYF
>TRBJ1-1|NA|TRBV13|NA
TGTGCCAGCAGTCAGGAGACTGAAGCTTTCTTT
CASSQETEAFF
>TRBJ1-2|NA|TRBV7-9|NA
TGTGCCAGCAGCTCCAGGGATGGCTACACCTTC
CASSSRDGYTF
>TRBJ1-1|NA|TRBV6-2/TRBV6-3|NA
TGTGCCAGTGCGTTAAGGGGGGGAGGCACTGAAGCTTTCTTT
CASALRGGGTEAFF
>TRBJ2-5|NA|TRBV28|NA
TGTGCCAGCAGTTCTGGCCTGGGACAAAAGTACTTC
CASSSGLGQKYF
>TRBJ2-6|NA|TRBV14|NA
TGTGCCAGCAGCCAAGTCCTCTCTGGGGCCAACGTCCTGACTTTC
CASSQVLSGANVLTF
>TRBJ1-1|NA|TRBV6-2/TRBV6-3|NA
TGTGCCAGCAGTGACCAATGGAGAAACACTGAAGCTTTCTTT
CASSDQWRNTEAFF
>TRBJ2-3|NA|TRBV7-2|TRBD2
TGTGCCAGCAGCTTAGCGCCCCGGGGGGGGTCAGATACGCAGTATTTT
CASSLAPRGGSDTQYF
>TRBJ2-7|NA|TRBV20-1|TRBD1
TGCAGTGCACACTCGGGACAGCAGACCTACAATGAGCAGTACTTC
CSAHSGQQTYNEQYF
>TRBJ1-3|NA|TRBV6-6|NA
TGTGCCAGTAAAGCCCTGAGCTCTGGAAACACCATATATTTT
CASKALSSGNTIYF
>TRBJ1-2|NA|TRBV20-1|NA
TGCAGTGCTACTTTCGACAGCAACTATGGCTACACCTTC
CSATFDSNYGYTF
>TRBJ2-5|few|TRBV4-1|TRBD2
TGCGCCAGCAGCCAAGCCCCGGGGGGGTACCAAGAGACCCAGTACTTC
CASSQAPGGYQETQYF
>TRBJ2-7|many|TRBV24-1|NA
TGTGCCACCAGTGATCCGCATATCTCCTACGAGCAGTACTTC
CATSDPHISYEQYF
>TRBJ2-7|NA|TRBV24-1|NA
TGTGCCACCAGTGATCGACGACTAGATCCCCTCTACGAGCAGTACTTC
CATSDRRLDPLYEQYF
>TRBJ2-3|once|TRBV2|NA
TGTGCCAGCAGTGATTACTCCCGCACAGATACGCAGTATTTT
CASSDYSRTDTQYF
>TRBJ2-3|NA|TRBV6-2/TRBV6-3|NA
TGTGCCAGCAGTAGAGAGGGGGGTAGTACAGATACGCAGTATTTT
CASSREGGSTDTQYF
>TRBJ2-3|NA|TRBV7-2|NA
TGTGCCAGCAGCCCTAGTGATCTCTCGGCAGATACGCAGTATTTT
CASSPSDLSADTQYF
>TRBJ2-3|few|TRBV20-1|NA
TGCAGTGCTGAGTTGGACTCGCGCACAGATACGCAGTATTTT
CSAELDSRTDTQYF
>TRBJ2-7|few|TRBV10-3|NA
TGTGCCATCAGTGGAGGCTACGAGCAGTACTTC
CAISGGYEQYF
>TRBJ2-7|NA|TRBV6-5|TRBD2
TGTGCCAGCAGTTCCGGGGGGACGGCCTACGAGCAGTACTTC
CASSSGGTAYEQYF
>TRBJ2-5|NA|TRBV20-1|TRBD2
TGCAGTGCTAGACCCACGGGACTAGCGGGGGCCGGGGAGACCCAGTACTTC
CSARPTGLAGAGETQYF
>TRBJ2-3|many|TRBV29-1|TRBD2
TGCAGCGCCGATTTAGCGGGAGTAAGAGATACGCAGTATTTT
CSADLAGVRDTQYF
>TRBJ2-5|many|TRBV2|TRBD1
TGTGCCAGAGCCGGGACAGGGCGAGCGGAGACCCAGTACTTC
CARAGTGRAETQYF
>TRBJ2-7|NA|TRBV10-3|TRBD2
TGTGCCATCAGTGAGTCGGCAGGGAGGGACTACGAGCAGTACTTC
CAISESAGRDYEQYF
>TRBJ2-4|few|TRBV6-5|NA
TGTGCCAGCAGTTACAGAACAGTGCAGGCGGGTGCCAAAAACATTCAGTACTTC
CASSYRTVQAGAKNIQYF
>TRBJ2-3|NA|TRBV12-3/TRBV12-4|TRBD2
TGTGCCAGCAGTTTGGCTCGTCGGGCTAGCGGGGGAGACACAGATACGCAGTATTTT
CASSLARRASGGDTDTQYF
>TRBJ2-3|many|TRBV24-1|TRBD1
TGTGCCACCAGTGTATCAGGACAGGGTCGCACAGATACGCAGTATTTT
CATSVSGQGRTDTQYF
>TRBJ2-4|few|TRBV28|NA
TGTGCCAGCAGTATAATAGGCAGCAACAAAAACATTCAGTACTTC
CASSIIGSNKNIQYF
>TRBJ2-2|once|TRBV9|NA
TGTGCCAGCAGCGTAGCGGATCGAGTTTTCCCCGGGGAGCTGTTTTTT
CASSVADRVFPGELFF
>TRBJ2-5|NA|TRBV20-1|TRBD1
TGCAGTGCTAGCACCGACAGGGGGCGAGGAGAGACCCAGTACTTC
CSASTDRGRGETQYF
>TRBJ2-7|many|TRBV7-2|TRBD2
TGTGCCAGCAGCCAAACCGTGGGGAGACTAGCGGGAAGTTCCGAGCAGTACTTC
CASSQTVGRLAGSSEQYF
>TRBJ1-5|NA|TRBV6-1|NA
TGTGCCAGCAGGGTTAGCAATCAGCCCCAGCATTTT
CASRVSNQPQHF
>TRBJ2-1|few|TRBV5-1|NA
TGCGCCAGCAGCTTGGCCGGCGTGGTTGATGAGCAGTTCTTC
CASSLAGVVDEQFF
>TRBJ2-1|NA|TRBV5-1|NA
TGCGCCAGCAGAACGGGGGTGGGGTACAATGAGCAGTTCTTC
CASRTGVGYNEQFF
>TRBJ2-3|few|TRBV14|NA
TGTGCCACTACAGGGTCCACAGATACGCAGTATTTT
CATTGSTDTQYF
>TRBJ2-4|NA|TRBV6-5|TRBD1
TGTGCCAGCAGTTACTCGATTGGACAGGGGAAAAACATTCAGTACTTC
CASSYSIGQGKNIQYF
>TRBJ1-2|NA|TRBV7-2|NA
TGTGCCAGCAGCCCCTCCCGGGATAGAACTAACTATGGCTACACCTTC
CASSPSRDRTNYGYTF
>TRBJ1-1|few|TRBV12-3/TRBV12-4|NA
TGTGCCAGCAGGAGGGGATCCAACAGTCCGGCTTTCTTT
CASRRGSNSPAFF
>TRBJ1-5|once|TRBV5-1|TRBD1
TGCGCCAGCAGCTTGGACAGGGGGCAGAATCAGCCCCAGCATTTT
CASSLDRGQNQPQHF
>TRBJ2-1|NA|TRBV7-2|NA
TGTGCCAGCAGCTTTAGGGACCTCCAGGCGCAGTTCTTC
CASSFRDLQAQFF
>TRBJ2-2|NA|TRBV5-5|NA
TGTGCCAGCAGCTTAGGCTGGCAGAAGAACACCGGGGAGCTGTTTTTT
CASSLGWQKNTGELFF
>TRBJ2-1|many|TRBV24-1|NA
TGTGCCACCAGTACCCGGGACTTACAGTTCTTC
CATSTRDLQFF
>TRBJ2-3|few|TRBV12-3/TRBV12-4|TRBD1
TGTGCCAGCAACCCTCGGACAGGGATGAGAGATACGCAGTATTTT
CASNPRTGMRDTQYF
>TRBJ1-1|NA|TRBV6-5|NA
TGTGCCAGTAGACGGGGGGTTCCGAACACTGAAGCTTTCTTT
CASRRGVPNTEAFF
>TRBJ2-1|few|TRBV4-2|TRBD1
TGTGCCAGCAGCCAAGGTGGAGTGGACAGGGGAAATGAGCAGTTCTTC
CASSQGGVDRGNEQFF
>TRBJ2-1|NA|TRBV7-3|TRBD1
TGTGCCAGCAGCTCACCGGGACAGCATTCCTCCTACAATGAGCAGTTCTTC
CASSSPGQHSSYNEQFF
>TRBJ2-5|NA|TRBV18|TRBD1
TGTGCCAGCTCACCGGACAGGGTAGGAAGGGAGCAGTACTTC
CASSPDRVGREQYF
>TRBJ2-5|few|TRBV20-1|NA
TGCAGTGCTAGAGTCCGCCAGGCCCTGGGGTTTGAGACCCAGTACTTC
CSARVRQALGFETQYF
>TRBJ2-1|NA|TRBV13|TRBD1
TGTGCCAGCAGCTACGGACAGGGCTACAATGAGCAGTTCTTC
CASSYGQGYNEQFF
>TRBJ1-5|many|TRBV20-1|TRBD1
TGCAGTGCCCTTAGGACAGGGGATCAGCCCCAGCATTTT
CSALRTGDQPQHF
>TRBJ2-1|few|TRBV7-2|NA
TGTGCCAGCAGCTCGGGGGACCAAGCTAATGAGCAGTTCTTC
CASSSGDQANEQFF